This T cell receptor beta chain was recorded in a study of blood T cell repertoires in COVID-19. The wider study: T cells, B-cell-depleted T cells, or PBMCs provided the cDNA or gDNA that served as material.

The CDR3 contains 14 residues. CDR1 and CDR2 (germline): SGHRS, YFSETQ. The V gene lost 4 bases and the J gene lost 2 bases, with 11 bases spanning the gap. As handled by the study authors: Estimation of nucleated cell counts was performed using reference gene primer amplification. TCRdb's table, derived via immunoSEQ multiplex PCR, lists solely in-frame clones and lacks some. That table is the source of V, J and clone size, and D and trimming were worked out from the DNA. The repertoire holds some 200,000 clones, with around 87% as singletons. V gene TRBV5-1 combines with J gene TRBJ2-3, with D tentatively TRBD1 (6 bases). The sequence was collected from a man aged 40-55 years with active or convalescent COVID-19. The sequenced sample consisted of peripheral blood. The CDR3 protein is CASSVTGTTDTQYF. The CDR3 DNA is TGCGCCAGCAGCGTGACAGGAACCACAGATACGCAGTATTTT.